This TCR beta chain was identified during a study of human T cells and chemical hapten exposure. General study results and limits: Unchanged with DPC sensitization were TCRs above 1 in 1000 frequency.

V dropped 3 bases and J dropped 1 base, with 18 bases sitting between them. The length of the CDR3 is 17 residues. Germline V gene data show CDR1 as KGHSH and CDR2 as LQKENI. Library preparation tagged each individual cDNA molecule with a unique molecular identifier. MiXCR, run by TCRdb on the 5' RACE reads, gives a single entry per CDR3 protein. The sample records 110,000 or so distinct CDR3 sequences, approximately 20% being singletons. Remarks on this clonotype: Its antigen is as yet unknown.

The template was total RNA from unfractionated whole blood. The chain employs TRBV18 and TRBJ1-1, with D possibly TRBD1 on 5 matching bases. This TCR was sampled from a human donor in good health. The CDR3 region is CASSPMASGKWNTEAFF. The CDR3 bases are TGTGCCAGCTCACCGATGGCGTCAGGGAAATGGAACACTGAAGCTTTCTTT. Using reference TRBV18 and TRBJ1-1 for the parts outside the CDR3, the full variable domain is NAGVMQNPRHLVRRRGQEARLRCSPMKGHSHVYWYRQLPEEGLKFMVYLQKENIIDESGMPKERFSAEFPKEGPSILRIQQVVRGDSAAYFCASSPMASGKWNTEAFFGQGTRLTVV.